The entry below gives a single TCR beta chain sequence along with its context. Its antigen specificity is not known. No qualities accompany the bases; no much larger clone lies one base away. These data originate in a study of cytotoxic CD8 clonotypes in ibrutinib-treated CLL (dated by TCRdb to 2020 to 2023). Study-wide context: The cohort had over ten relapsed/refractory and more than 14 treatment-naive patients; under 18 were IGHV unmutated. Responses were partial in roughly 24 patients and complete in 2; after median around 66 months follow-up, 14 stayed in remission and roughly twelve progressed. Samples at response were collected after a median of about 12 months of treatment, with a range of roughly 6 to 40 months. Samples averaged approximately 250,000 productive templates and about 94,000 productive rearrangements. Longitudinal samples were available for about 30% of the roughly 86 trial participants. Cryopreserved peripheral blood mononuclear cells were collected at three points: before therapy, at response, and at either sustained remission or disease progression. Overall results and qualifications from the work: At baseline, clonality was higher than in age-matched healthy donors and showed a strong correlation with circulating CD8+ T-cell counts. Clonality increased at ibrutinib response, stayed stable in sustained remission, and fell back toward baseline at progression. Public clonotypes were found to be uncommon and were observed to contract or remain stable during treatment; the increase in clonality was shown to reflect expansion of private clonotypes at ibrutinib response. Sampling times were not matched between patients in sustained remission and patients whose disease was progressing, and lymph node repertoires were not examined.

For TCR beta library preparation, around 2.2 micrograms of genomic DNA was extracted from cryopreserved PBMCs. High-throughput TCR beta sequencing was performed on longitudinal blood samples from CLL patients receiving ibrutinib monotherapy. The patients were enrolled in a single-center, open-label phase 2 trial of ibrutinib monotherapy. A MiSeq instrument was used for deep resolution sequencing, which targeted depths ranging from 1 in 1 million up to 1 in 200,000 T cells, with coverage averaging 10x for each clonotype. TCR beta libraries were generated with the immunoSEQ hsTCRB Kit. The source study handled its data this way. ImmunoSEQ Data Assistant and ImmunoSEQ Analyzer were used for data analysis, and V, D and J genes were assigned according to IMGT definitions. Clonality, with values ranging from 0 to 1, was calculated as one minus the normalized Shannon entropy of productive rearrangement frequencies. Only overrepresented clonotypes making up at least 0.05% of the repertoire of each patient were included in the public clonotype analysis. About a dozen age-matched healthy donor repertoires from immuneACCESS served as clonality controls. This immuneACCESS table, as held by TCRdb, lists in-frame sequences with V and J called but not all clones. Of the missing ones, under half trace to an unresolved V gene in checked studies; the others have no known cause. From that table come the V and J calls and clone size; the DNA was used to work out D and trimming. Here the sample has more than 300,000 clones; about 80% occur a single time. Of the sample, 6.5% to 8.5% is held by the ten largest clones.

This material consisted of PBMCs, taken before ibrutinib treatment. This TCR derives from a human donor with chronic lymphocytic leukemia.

The DNA sequence is given as TGTGCCAGCAGCTTAGTCGCGGGAGGATTGGAGACCCAGTACTTC. This is translated as CASSLVAGGLETQYF. This chain joins TRBV11-3 to TRBJ2-5; a stretch of 8 junction bases matches TRBD2. CDR1 and CDR2, per the germline V gene, are SGHNT and YENEEA. The CDR3, from cysteine to phenylalanine, totals 15 residues. Only the CDR3 portion is preserved as DNA: 45 bases, with reading frame beginning at the first base. Trimming leaves V shorter by 1 base and J shorter by 5 bases, with the junction holding 6 bases beyond the gene matches.